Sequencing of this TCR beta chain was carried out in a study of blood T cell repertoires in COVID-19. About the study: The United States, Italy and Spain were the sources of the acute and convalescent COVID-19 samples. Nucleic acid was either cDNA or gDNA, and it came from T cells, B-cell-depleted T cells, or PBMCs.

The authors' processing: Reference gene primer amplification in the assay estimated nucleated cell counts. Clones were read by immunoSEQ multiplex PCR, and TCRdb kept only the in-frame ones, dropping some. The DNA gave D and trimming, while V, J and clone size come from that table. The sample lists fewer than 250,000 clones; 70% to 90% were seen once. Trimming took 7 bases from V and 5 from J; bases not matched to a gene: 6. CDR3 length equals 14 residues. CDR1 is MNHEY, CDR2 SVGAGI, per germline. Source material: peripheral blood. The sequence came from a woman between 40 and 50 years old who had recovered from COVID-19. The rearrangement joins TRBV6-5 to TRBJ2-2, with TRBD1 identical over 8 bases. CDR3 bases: TGTGCCAGCAACGACAGGGGAGAGACCGGGGAGCTGTTTTTT. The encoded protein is CASNDRGETGELFF.